This is a list of T cell receptor beta chains from one sample in a study of OX40 agonist ivuxolimab in advanced cancers. This table comes from immunoSEQ multiplex PCR, and its TCRdb copy is limited to in-frame clones, with some not included. The sample lists 25,000 to 35,000 clones, approximately 84% occurring once. Sample: CD4+ or CD8+ T cells sorted from blood, taken in a trial of the OX40 agonist ivuxolimab. These receptors were collected from an adult with an advanced solid tumor such as melanoma, head and neck, liver or kidney cancer. The CDR3 runs from the conserved cysteine through the conserved F or W. Each record gives: J gene, V gene, clone size, D gene, CDR3 protein, CDR3 DNA. D genes are given only for firm matches. Clone size, where shown, is once, few, many, or a class for clones that have expanded.

TRBJ2-1,TRBV7-3,NA,NA,CASSPSRSEQFF,TGTGCCAGCAGCCCATCCCGGAGTGAGCAGTTCTTC
TRBJ2-7,TRBV4-1,NA,TRBD2,CASSQIGTSGYYEQYF,TGCGCCAGCAGCCAGATCGGGACTAGCGGTTATTACGAGCAGTACTTC
TRBJ1-1,TRBV7-2,NA,NA,CASSLGSGGATEAFF,TGTGCCAGCAGCTTAGGTTCGGGGGGGGCCACTGAAGCTTTCTTT
TRBJ1-4,TRBV20-1,once,NA,CSASGEKLFF,TGCAGTGCTAGCGGGGAAAAACTGTTTTTT
TRBJ1-3,TRBV5-4,NA,NA,CAVRGSSNTIYF,TGTGCCGTTCGGGGGTCGAGTAACACCATATATTTT
TRBJ2-7,TRBV19,NA,NA,CASSIAPLYEQYF,TGTGCCAGTAGTATAGCCCCCCTCTACGAGCAGTACTTC
TRBJ1-6,TRBV27,NA,NA,CASSLTWSGGGDSPLHF,TGTGCCAGCAGCCTCACGTGGTCGGGCGGGGGCGATTCACCCCTCCACTTT
TRBJ1-4,TRBV9,once,NA,CASSVSGTGEKLFF,TGTGCCAGCAGCGTAAGTGGGACCGGTGAAAAACTGTTTTTT
TRBJ2-1,TRBV7-8,NA,TRBD2,CASSLEASGNIYNEQFF,TGTGCCAGCAGCCTAGAGGCTAGCGGGAATATATACAATGAGCAGTTCTTC
TRBJ2-2,TRBV7-9,NA,TRBD2,CASRPPSGRDTGELFF,TGTGCCAGCAGGCCCCCTAGCGGGAGGGACACCGGGGAGCTGTTTTTT
TRBJ2-1,TRBV5-1,NA,NA,CASSLGGNEQFF,TGCGCCAGCAGCCTAGGAGGTAATGAGCAGTTCTTC
TRBJ2-3,TRBV7-9,once,NA,CASSLLLARDTTQYF,TGTGCCAGCAGCCTTCTTTTGGCCCGAGATACTACGCAGTATTTT
TRBJ2-1,TRBV4-3,NA,NA,CASSQEKLGSGYNEQFF,TGCGCCAGCAGCCAAGAAAAGCTGGGTAGCGGATACAATGAGCAGTTCTTC
TRBJ1-5,TRBV5-8,NA,NA,CASSLAGVTHRPQHF,TGTGCCAGCAGCTTGGCCGGGGTGACTCACCGGCCCCAGCATTTT
TRBJ1-1,TRBV15,NA,NA,CATSRDQGPSSTEAFF,TGTGCCACCAGCAGAGATCAGGGTCCTAGTTCCACTGAAGCTTTCTTT
TRBJ2-1,TRBV10-3,NA,NA,CAISEQGGARSDEQFF,TGTGCCATCAGTGAGCAAGGAGGAGCTAGAAGCGATGAGCAGTTCTTC
TRBJ2-7,TRBV9,few,TRBD2,CASNSGLGSYEQYF,TGTGCCAGCAACTCGGGACTAGGGTCCTACGAGCAGTACTTC
TRBJ2-7,TRBV11-2,few,TRBD2,CASSPRLAGAYEQYF,TGTGCCAGCAGCCCCCGGCTAGCGGGGGCCTACGAGCAGTACTTC
TRBJ2-7,TRBV7-9,NA,TRBD1,CASSSTGHEQYF,TGTGCCAGCAGCTCGACAGGGCACGAGCAGTACTTC
TRBJ2-1,TRBV18,NA,TRBD2,CASSHGLAGGYNEQFF,TGTGCCAGCTCACACGGACTAGCGGGAGGCTACAATGAGCAGTTCTTC
TRBJ1-5,TRBV28,NA,TRBD1,CASSPRGQGNQPQHF,TGTGCCAGCAGTCCTCGAGGACAGGGCAATCAGCCCCAGCATTTT
TRBJ1-2,TRBV19,NA,NA,CASSIQGDVFYGYTF,TGTGCCAGTAGTATCCAGGGCGACGTTTTTTATGGCTACACCTTC
TRBJ2-7,TRBV5-6,once,NA,CASSNGGGAFSEQYF,TGTGCCAGCAGCAACGGTGGCGGGGCCTTCTCCGAGCAGTACTTC
TRBJ1-4,TRBV4-1,NA,NA,CASSQVLQGPNEKLFF,TGCGCCAGCAGCCAAGTCTTACAGGGCCCTAATGAAAAACTGTTTTTT
TRBJ2-2,TRBV5-6,NA,NA,CASSGGGDGELFF,TGTGCCAGCAGCGGGGGGGGCGACGGGGAGCTGTTTTTT
TRBJ1-2,TRBV28,NA,NA,CASSSNPWDPRGDYGYTF,TGTGCCAGCAGTTCGAACCCATGGGACCCCCGGGGAGACTATGGCTACACCTTC
TRBJ2-7,TRBV5-5,NA,NA,CASSMVTREQYF,TGTGCCAGCAGTATGGTTACTCGCGAGCAGTACTTC
TRBJ2-1,TRBV30,NA,NA,CALLAGSYNEQFF,TGTGCCCTCCTGGCGGGCTCCTACAATGAGCAGTTCTTC
TRBJ2-3,TRBV28,NA,TRBD1,CASSFNRGSTDTQYF,TGTGCCAGCAGTTTTAACAGGGGCTCGACAGATACGCAGTATTTT
TRBJ2-7,TRBV6-5,NA,NA,CASSDSIQGHEQYF,TGTGCCAGCAGCGATTCGATACAGGGACACGAGCAGTACTTC
TRBJ1-6,TRBV28,NA,TRBD1,CASSLPGQGVRNSPLHF,TGTGCCAGCAGTCTACCGGGACAGGGGGTAAGAAATTCACCCCTCCACTTT
TRBJ2-5,TRBV11-2,once,NA,CASSFRETQYF,TGTGCCAGCAGCTTTAGAGAGACCCAGTACTTC
TRBJ1-1,TRBV19,NA,TRBD1,CATGQGLNTEAFF,TGTGCCACAGGACAGGGGTTGAACACTGAAGCTTTCTTT
TRBJ1-2,TRBV27,NA,TRBD1,CASSFAGGYGYTF,TGTGCCAGCAGTTTCGCAGGGGGGTATGGCTACACCTTC
TRBJ1-2,TRBV16,once,NA,CASSQSVYGYTF,TGTGCCAGCAGCCAATCAGTCTATGGCTACACCTTC
TRBJ2-3,TRBV14,NA,NA,CASSPPGPRTDTQYF,TGTGCCAGCAGCCCTCCAGGGCCCCGCACAGATACGCAGTATTTT
TRBJ1-2,TRBV5-7,NA,NA,CASSLEGASPPYGYTF,TGTGCCAGCAGCTTGGAAGGTGCTTCCCCACCCTATGGCTACACCTTC
TRBJ1-2,TRBV29-1,once,NA,CSVEDLRPGYTF,TGCAGCGTTGAAGATCTCCGGCCGGGCTACACCTTC
TRBJ2-2,TRBV7-9,NA,NA,CASSYYTGELFF,TGTGCCAGCAGCTACTACACCGGGGAGCTGTTTTTT
TRBJ1-2,TRBV28,few,TRBD1,CASRFRDSNSLFYGYTF,TGTGCCAGCAGGTTCCGGGACAGCAACTCCCTGTTCTATGGCTACACCTTC
TRBJ1-1,TRBV19,NA,NA,CASSISANTEAFF,TGTGCCAGTAGTATATCAGCGAACACTGAAGCTTTCTTT
TRBJ1-1,TRBV9,NA,NA,CASSGRRFRNTEAFF,TGTGCCAGCAGCGGACGGAGATTTAGGAACACTGAAGCTTTCTTT
TRBJ1-2,TRBV9,NA,TRBD1,CASSRRDRGNYGYTF,TGTGCCAGCAGCAGACGGGACAGGGGAAACTATGGCTACACCTTC
TRBJ2-7,TRBV10-1,NA,NA,CASSVWTTQAYEQYF,TGCGCCAGCAGTGTGTGGACTACCCAGGCCTACGAGCAGTACTTC
TRBJ1-5,TRBV4-3,NA,NA,CASSQEPADYSNQPQHF,TGCGCCAGCAGCCAAGAGCCGGCAGACTATAGCAATCAGCCCCAGCATTTT
TRBJ2-1,TRBV6-4,NA,TRBD2,CASSKTSGTNNEQFF,TGTGCCAGCTCGAAAACTAGCGGCACCAACAATGAGCAGTTCTTC
TRBJ1-5,TRBV4-3,NA,NA,CASSQDWGDQPQHF,TGCGCCAGCAGCCAAGATTGGGGGGATCAGCCCCAGCATTTT
TRBJ1-3,TRBV28,NA,TRBD1,CASSPTGQGSNF,TGTGCCAGCTCTCCAACGGGACAGGGATCGAATTTT
TRBJ2-2,TRBV30,NA,NA,CAWSVMDTGELFF,TGTGCCTGGAGTGTAATGGACACCGGGGAGCTGTTTTTT